The 8 T cell receptor beta chains presented below share a single source sample, sequenced in a study of chemoradiotherapy in HPV16-positive cancers. Measured with immunoSEQ multiplex PCR; TCRdb has only the in-frame clones, and not every one. Among tens of thousands of clones listed, over 60% were seen once. Sampling was done from a patient who underwent chemoradiotherapy. These receptors all stem from a human donor with HPV-associated anogenital cancer.

The V gene is TRBV11-2, the J gene TRBJ1-1; unclear D gene. Trimming cost V 5 bases and J 0 bases, with 10 bases left between them. Per germline, CDR1 SGHAT and CDR2 FQNNGV. The CDR3 is 14 amino acids. CDR3 nucleotides: TGTGCCAGCAGCGTGACGGTAATGAACACTGAAGCTTTCTTT. Protein sequence: CASSVTVMNTEAFF.

The rearrangement uses TRBV29-1 and TRBJ1-5; tentatively, D is TRBD1 (6 bases). The CDR3 runs to 15 residues. The germline V and J ends were trimmed by 5 bases and 2 bases, with 16 bases remaining between them. CDR1 and CDR2 from the germline V gene are SQVTM and ANQGSEA. CDR3 coding DNA: TGCAGCGTTTCCCCTGGGGCAGGGGGCAATCAGCCCCAGCATTTT. This gives the protein CSVSPGAGGNQPQHF.

This clone was recorded a few times. The chain is built from TRBV29-1 and TRBJ2-2, with a tentative D call TRBD2 (6 bases). CDR1 and CDR2 from the germline V gene are SQVTM and ANQGSEA. Trimming removed 3 bases at V and 6 bases at J, with 14 bases between. The length of the CDR3 is 14 residues. This CDR3 reads CSVDGGVRPGELFF. CDR3 DNA sequence: TGCAGCGTTGATGGCGGGGTGAGGCCCGGGGAGCTGTTTTTT.

The chain carries TRBV2 and TRBJ1-5, with TRBD1 as a possible D gene (5 bases). The CDR3 length is 14 residues. Trimming stripped 6 bases from V and 7 bases from J, with 16 bases between. Germline assignment: CDR1 SNHLY and CDR2 FYNNEI. CDR3 sequence reads: CASRQGQGSQPQHF. For the CDR3, the DNA is TGTGCCAGCAGACAAGGGCAGGGCTCCCAGCCCCAGCATTTT.

The chain carries TRBV27 and TRBJ2-7; 10 bases agree with TRBD2. This CDR3 spans 15 amino acids. After removal of 5 bases from V and 2 bases from J, the junction contained 6 bases not matched to a gene. Looked up from germline, CDR1 is MNHEY and CDR2 is SMNVEV (reference sequence). The CDR3 loop reads CASSLIAGGPYEQYF. The CDR3 nucleotides read TGTGCCAGCAGTCTGATAGCGGGGGGACCCTACGAGCAGTACTTC.

The chain uses TRBV11-2 and TRBJ2-6; 9 bases match TRBD1. V shed 4 bases and J 0 bases; nucleotides not matched to a gene: 7. The germline V gene encodes CDR1 SGHAT and CDR2 FQNNGV. This CDR3 comprises 18 residues. The chain's CDR3 is CASSSGTGSYSGANVLTF. DNA of the CDR3: TGTGCCAGCAGCTCCGGGACAGGGAGTTACTCTGGGGCCAACGTCCTGACTTTC.

This clone has only one observation. The chain combines TRBV2 with TRBJ2-2; 11 bases are shared with TRBD2. The germline gives CDR1 SNHLY, CDR2 FYNNEI. V lost 7 bases and J lost 6; bases outside the gene matches: 7. The CDR3 has 15 residues. CDR3: CASKPGTSGAGELFF. The CDR3 DNA follows: TGTGCCAGCAAGCCGGGGACTAGCGGAGCCGGGGAGCTGTTTTTT.

The V call is TRBV6-4, the J call TRBJ2-1; weak D call: TRBD2 (5 bases). In germline, CDR1 is MRHNA, CDR2 SNTAGT. With 2 bases removed from V and 6 bases from J, the gap between germline ends came to 14 bases. CDR3 length: 15 amino acids. Here the CDR3 reads CASSDRGGDGNEQFF. The CDR3, as DNA: TGTGCCAGCAGTGACAGAGGAGGTGATGGCAATGAGCAGTTCTTC.